This T cell receptor beta chain originates from a study of response to subunit inactivated influenza vaccine. TCRdb independently ran MiXCR on the RT-PCR reads; one entry per CDR3 protein. The sample includes hundreds of thousands of distinct CDR3 sequences, roughly 18% of them seen just once. The V gene lost 1 base and the J gene lost 14 bases, with 16 bases spanning the gap. Germline CDR1 is LGHDT and CDR2 is YNNKEL (reference sequence). The CDR3 totals 13 residues. This receptor was taken from a man in his fifties who received an inactivated influenza vaccine. Sequencing used PBMCs from blood, obtained about 5 days after vaccination. The chain combines TRBV3-1 with TRBJ2-3; tentatively, D is TRBD1 (6 bases). DNA of the CDR3: TGTGCCAGCAGCCAAGGACAGGTATCCAGGGGGTATTTT. This encodes CASSQGQVSRGYF.